Below, one TCR beta chain is given with its context. The sample comes from a study of blood T cell repertoires in COVID-19. On the study more broadly: T cells, B-cell-depleted T cells, or PBMCs supplied cDNA or gDNA.

CDR3 length: 15 residues. Germline V lookup: CDR1 SGHRS, CDR2 YFSETQ. V shed 0 bases and J shed 3 bases, with 11 bases lying between them. Assay: immunoSEQ multiplex PCR; the TCRdb copy retains only in-frame clones and omits some. The sample records hundreds of thousands of clones, roughly 88% being singletons. Sequences were obtained from PBMCs or T cells enriched from blood (not recorded which). The receptor's source is a woman between 45 and 60 years old who had recovered from COVID-19. This chain uses TRBV5-1 with TRBJ2-3, with D perhaps matching TRBD2 (6 bases). Written as DNA, the CDR3 is TGCGCCAGCAGCTTGGTCGCGGGGTCGACAGATACGCAGTATTTT. This gives the protein CASSLVAGSTDTQYF.